The 13 T cell receptor delta chains given below trace back to one sample, sequenced in a study of Vδ1+ human thymocytes. RNA was extracted from the cells and then reverse transcribed. The CDR3 regions were amplified by multiplex PCR from V-gene primers to a constant-region primer. TCRdb redid the clone calls on the multiplex PCR reads with CATT. The sample consists of about 75,000 delta-chain clones, about 35% of them appearing once. The antigens these receptors bind are not known. Study-level points and caveats: In the thymus, TRG and TRD repertoires looked highly polyclonal with Gaussian CDR3 lengths.

Sequenced input: Vdelta1+ gamma-delta thymocytes from the thymus. As to subset: FACS-sorted CD3+ TCRalphabeta- TCRVdelta1+ TCRVdelta2- thymocytes. These receptors were obtained from a boy in the first two years of life who had congenital heart surgery.

Points on this clone: This same CDR3 is encoded by further DNA sequences in the sample. This chain uses TRDV1 with TRDJ1, with 7 bases identical to TRDD3. Germline trimming cut 0 bases from V and 0 bases from J; bases unmatched to any gene: 4. Looked up from germline, CDR1 is TSWWSYY and CDR2 is QGS. This CDR3 has 16 amino acids. This CDR3 is CALGELVGGYTDKLIF. The CDR3 DNA reads as TGTGCTCTTGGGGAACTAGTGGGGGGATACACCGATAAACTCATCTTT.

This clone was seen only a few times. V is TRDV1 and J is TRDJ1, with 11 bases that match TRDD3. Losses at the gene ends were 2 bases for V and 2 bases for J; bases not matched to a gene: 25. The CDR3 sequence is 23 residues long. CDR1 is TSWWSYY, CDR2 QGS, per germline. DNA of the CDR3: TGTGCTCTTGGGGAAGGGCCTCTTCCTGCTACGATTTACTGGGGGATAAGAACCGATAAACTCATCTTT. Translating gives CALGEGPLPATIYWGIRTDKLIF.

The gene calls are TRDV1 and TRDJ1; D unresolved. Between the trimmed V and J ends, which lost 1 base and 6 bases, there was a span of 15 bases. CDR1 and CDR2 from the germline V gene are TSWWSYY and QGS. The CDR3 is made up of 15 amino acids. The CDR3 DNA sequence: TGTGCTCTTGGGGAACCGCTTCTAAGGGAATATAAACTCATCTTT. As protein: CALGEPLLREYKLIF.

V is TRDV1 and J is TRDJ1; 10 bases match TRDD3. The CDR3 totals 19 residues. V gave up 5 bases and J gave up 2 bases; unmatched junction bases: 17. The germline V gene encodes CDR1 TSWWSYY and CDR2 QGS. Here the CDR3 DNA reads TGTGCTCTTGGGAGCCTCTTCCTACCAACTGGGGGATTGACCGATAAACTCATCTTT. Its translation: CALGSLFLPTGGLTDKLIF.

The J gene is TRDJ1, the V gene TRDV1; TRDD3 aligns across 8 bases. This CDR3 comprises 21 residues. The V segment lost 1 base and the J segment 0 bases; nucleotides outside the gene matches: 19. CDR1 and CDR2 from the germline V gene are TSWWSYY and QGS. As DNA, the CDR3 is TGTGCTCTTGGGGAACCTCCGTTCCCACGCTGGGGGACCCTGTACACCGATAAACTCATCTTT. Encoded protein: CALGEPPFPRWGTLYTDKLIF.

By share of the sample, this clone is medium-sized. The rearrangement uses TRDV2 and TRDJ1; no clear D gene. The CDR3 is 14 amino acids. Trimming left V 0 bases short and J 0 bases short, with 7 bases between. Germline V lookup: CDR1 GEAIGNYY, CDR2 EKD. The CDR3 DNA follows: TGTGCCTGTGACACCGCAGTCTACACCGATAAACTCATCTTT. Protein product: CACDTAVYTDKLIF.

The chain carries TRDV1 and TRDJ1; 10 nucleotides line up with TRDD3. The trim removed 4 bases at V and 1 base at J, leaving 27 bases unmatched. Germline V gene sequence: CDR1 TSWWSYY, CDR2 QGS. CDR3 length: 23 amino acids. For the CDR3, the DNA is TGTGCTCTTGGGGGACGTGTTGGACGCGAGGTACCGGGGGATACGGGGGGCACCGATAAACTCATCTTT. Its protein is CALGGRVGREVPGDTGGTDKLIF.

The chain has TRDV1 and TRDJ1; 9 positions agree with TRDD2. Trimming at V came to 0 bases and at J to 0 bases, leaving 17 bases not matched to a gene. Germline lookup yields CDR1 TSWWSYY and CDR2 QGS. This CDR3 comprises 21 residues. The CDR3 DNA reads TGTGCTCTTGGGGAACTAGCCTTCCTACCGGCCCGGGGACTCTACACCGATAAACTCATCTTT. Translating gives CALGELAFLPARGLYTDKLIF.

The V gene is TRDV1, the J gene TRDJ1; TRDD3 agrees at 9 bases. The CDR3 is made up of 18 amino acids. Per germline, CDR1 TSWWSYY and CDR2 QGS. V shed 5 bases, J shed 1 base, and the junction held 14 bases outside the gene matches. The CDR3 DNA sequence: TGTGCTCTTGGGCTATCGCTGCCTGGGGGATTCCCCACCGATAAACTCATCTTT. The encoded protein is CALGLSLPGGFPTDKLIF.

V usage is TRDV1 and J usage is TRDJ2; a weak D match, TRDD3 (5 bases). There are 15 residues in the CDR3. With 0 bases removed from V and 13 bases from J, the gap between germline ends came to 18 bases. Germline-derived CDR1 and CDR2 are TSWWSYY and QGS. CDR3 residues: CALGELKEYARRLFF. The CDR3 coding sequence is TGTGCTCTTGGGGAACTAAAGGAATACGCACGCAGACTCTTCTTT.

The rearrangement joins TRDV1 to TRDJ1; D might be TRDD3 (5 bases). The germline V gene encodes CDR1 TSWWSYY and CDR2 QGS. The CDR3 consists of 18 residues. Trimming cost V 1 base and J 1 base, with 19 bases left between them. CDR3 in amino acids: CALGERPLIVGFTDKLIF. The CDR3 DNA reads as TGTGCTCTTGGGGAACGTCCCCTTATCGTGGGGTTCACCGATAAACTCATCTTT.

In this sample, this clone turned up a few times. The chain combines TRDV1 with TRDJ1; 8 positions agree with TRDD3. Looked up from germline, CDR1 is TSWWSYY and CDR2 is QGS. The junction had 28 bases not matched to a gene; V was cut back by 4 bases and J by 0 bases. This CDR3 region has 23 residues. CDR3: CALGVIYEALPLGEHCYTDKLIF. The CDR3 DNA reads TGTGCTCTTGGGGTCATTTATGAGGCTTTGCCCCTGGGGGAGCATTGTTACACCGATAAACTCATCTTT.

As concerns this clone: The junction differs from germline at one of its ends, possibly a read error. The sample carries other DNA sequences with the same CDR3. The V gene is TRDV1, the J gene TRDJ1, with TRDD3 matching over 7 bases. CDR3 size: 21 residues. The germline V gene encodes CDR1 TSWWSYY and CDR2 QGS. The CDR3 DNA sequence: TGTGCTCTTGGCCCCTTCATCTCCGTACTGGGGACAGTGGACTACACTGATAAACTCATCTTT. Amino acid sequence: CALGPFISVLGTVDYTDKLIF.